Listed below are T cell receptor beta chains from one sample, sequenced in a study of cytomegalovirus exposure and HLA in healthy donors. Measured with immunoSEQ multiplex PCR; TCRdb has only the in-frame clones, and not every one. Of about 130,000 clones in the sample, 75% to 90% were seen once. The sample taken for sequencing was PBMCs. The receptors stem from a man aged 30 to 39 in good health and CMV-seronegative. Both conserved end residues are part of each CDR3. Fields, in order: J gene, CDR3 length, V gene, clone size, D gene, CDR3 protein, CDR3 DNA. D genes are given only for firm matches. The size field is filled for only some rows; it gives once, few, many or a size class.

TRBJ2-3,13,TRBV6-1,NA,TRBD1,CASRDRSAGTQYF,TGTGCCAGCAGGGACAGGTCCGCAGGGACGCAGTATTTT
TRBJ1-2,14,TRBV5-4,NA,TRBD1,CASSLGTGSYGYTF,TGTGCCAGCAGCTTGGGGACAGGGAGCTATGGCTACACCTTC
TRBJ2-1,15,TRBV7-6,NA,NA,CASSLGAGLLNEQFF,TGTGCCAGCAGCTTAGGAGCGGGTCTTCTTAATGAGCAGTTCTTC
TRBJ2-1,15,TRBV7-2,NA,TRBD2,CASTRSGSSYNEQFF,TGTGCCAGCACCCGAAGCGGGAGCTCCTACAATGAGCAGTTCTTC
TRBJ1-5,14,TRBV30,NA,NA,CACLDRYSNQPQHF,TGTGCCTGCCTAGACAGATATAGCAATCAGCCCCAGCATTTT
TRBJ1-1,14,TRBV7-9,NA,TRBD1,CASSLGSGGTEAFF,TGTGCCAGCAGCTTAGGGTCAGGGGGCACTGAAGCTTTCTTT
TRBJ2-7,15,TRBV7-2,NA,TRBD2,CASSLTSGSSYEQYF,TGTGCCAGCAGCTTGACTAGCGGTAGCTCCTACGAGCAGTACTTC
TRBJ2-7,13,TRBV30,NA,NA,CAWERDNSYEQYF,TGTGCCTGGGAAAGGGACAACTCCTACGAGCAGTACTTC
TRBJ2-1,16,TRBV19,NA,TRBD2,CASRLAGGGFYNEQFF,TGTGCCAGTCGGCTAGCGGGAGGAGGTTTTTACAATGAGCAGTTCTTC
TRBJ1-2,14,TRBV7-2,NA,NA,CASSLAGHDYGYTF,TGTGCCAGCAGCTTAGCGGGGCACGACTATGGCTACACCTTC
TRBJ1-5,13,TRBV5-1,NA,NA,CASSPGGNQPQHF,TGCGCCAGCAGCCCGGGGGGCAATCAGCCCCAGCATTTT
TRBJ2-7,15,TRBV27,NA,TRBD1,CASSLGTGYSYEQYF,TGTGCCAGCAGTTTGGGGACAGGGTACTCCTACGAGCAGTACTTC
TRBJ1-2,13,TRBV27,once,NA,CASRPTGDYGYTF,TGTGCCAGCAGGCCAACAGGAGACTATGGCTACACCTTC
TRBJ1-2,16,TRBV5-6,NA,NA,CASSPLRALTNYGYTF,TGTGCCAGCAGCCCGTTGAGGGCGCTTACTAACTATGGCTACACCTTC
TRBJ1-5,13,TRBV10-2,NA,NA,CASSAAENQPQHF,TGCGCCAGCAGTGCCGCAGAAAATCAGCCCCAGCATTTT
TRBJ2-1,21,TRBV15,NA,TRBD2,CATSRAFSVRLAGVVYNEQFF,TGTGCCACCAGCAGAGCTTTCTCAGTGCGACTAGCGGGAGTGGTTTACAATGAGCAGTTCTTC
TRBJ2-3,16,TRBV19,NA,TRBD2,CASSIGGRSSTDTQYF,TGTGCCAGTAGTATTGGCGGGAGATCTAGCACAGATACGCAGTATTTT
TRBJ2-2,14,TRBV19,NA,NA,CASIKAANTGELFF,TGTGCCAGTATAAAAGCGGCGAACACCGGGGAGCTGTTTTTT
TRBJ1-4,15,TRBV10-3,NA,TRBD1,CAIRSATGGDEKLFF,TGTGCCATCAGGTCCGCGACAGGGGGCGATGAAAAACTGTTTTTT
TRBJ1-1,16,TRBV5-4,NA,NA,CASSPKYREMNTEAFF,TGTGCCAGCAGCCCCAAGTACAGGGAAATGAACACTGAAGCTTTCTTT
TRBJ2-5,15,TRBV9,NA,TRBD2,CASSVGTSGRETQYF,TGTGCCAGCAGCGTAGGAACTAGCGGGAGAGAGACCCAGTACTTC
TRBJ2-1,16,TRBV11-2,NA,NA,CASSGLQGLSYNEQFF,TGTGCCAGCAGCGGCTTACAGGGATTGTCCTACAATGAGCAGTTCTTC
TRBJ2-7,12,TRBV5-6,NA,NA,CASSLSIYEQYF,TGTGCCAGCAGCTTGTCTATTTACGAGCAGTACTTC
TRBJ2-7,15,TRBV21-1,few,NA,CASSKEGLKPYEQYF,TGTGCCAGCAGCAAAGAAGGACTTAAGCCCTACGAGCAGTACTTC
TRBJ2-3,16,TRBV2,NA,TRBD2,CASRDWEGGATDTQYF,TGTGCCAGCAGGGACTGGGAGGGAGGGGCGACAGATACGCAGTATTTT
TRBJ1-2,12,TRBV15,NA,NA,CATGEDDYGYTF,TGTGCCACAGGGGAGGACGACTATGGCTACACCTTC
TRBJ2-7,15,TRBV9,NA,TRBD2,CASSVEGLAGDEQYF,TGTGCCAGCAGCGTAGAGGGGCTAGCGGGAGACGAGCAGTACTTC
TRBJ1-1,14,TRBV6-6,NA,NA,CASSYRGEDTEAFF,TGTGCCAGCAGTTACAGAGGAGAGGACACTGAAGCTTTCTTT
TRBJ1-4,15,TRBV2,NA,TRBD1,CASRGTDATNEKLFF,TGTGCCAGCAGGGGGACAGACGCAACTAATGAAAAACTGTTTTTT
TRBJ2-1,14,TRBV6-1,NA,TRBD1,CASRDRKGYNEQFF,TGTGCCAGCAGGGACAGGAAGGGCTACAATGAGCAGTTCTTC
TRBJ2-1,17,TRBV28,NA,TRBD1,CASRDFEGQGARNEQFF,TGTGCCAGCAGGGATTTCGAGGGACAGGGGGCGAGGAATGAGCAGTTCTTC
TRBJ2-1,13,TRBV2,NA,NA,CASSTGIDNEQFF,TGTGCCAGCAGTACAGGAATCGACAATGAGCAGTTCTTC
TRBJ2-1,13,TRBV9,NA,NA,CASSVEGPGEQFF,TGTGCCAGCAGCGTAGAGGGGCCCGGGGAGCAGTTCTTC
TRBJ1-2,13,TRBV30,NA,TRBD1,CAWRQGEDYGYPF,TGTGCCTGGAGGCAGGGGGAAGACTATGGCTACCCCTTC
TRBJ1-3,12,TRBV29-1,NA,NA,CSSSGVGNTIYF,TGCAGCTCATCAGGGGTCGGAAACACCATATATTTT
TRBJ2-1,16,TRBV18,NA,TRBD2,CASSPRASGSYNEQFF,TGTGCCAGCTCACCAAGGGCTAGCGGGAGCTACAATGAGCAGTTCTTC
TRBJ1-1,14,TRBV7-8,NA,NA,CASSLVAGETEAFF,TGTGCCAGCAGCTTAGTCGCAGGGGAGACTGAAGCTTTCTTT
TRBJ2-7,14,TRBV6-5,NA,NA,CASSLGGAFYEQYF,TGTGCCAGCAGTTTGGGGGGGGCCTTCTACGAGCAGTACTTC
TRBJ1-1,12,TRBV11-3,NA,NA,CASSLRTDEAFF,TGTGCCAGCAGCTTACGGACAGATGAAGCTTTCTTT
TRBJ2-1,11,TRBV25-1,few,NA,CASHNLSEQFF,TGTGCCAGTCATAACCTCAGTGAGCAGTTCTTC
TRBJ1-5,15,TRBV27,NA,NA,CASSLRAPHNQPQHF,TGTGCCAGCAGTTTGAGGGCTCCCCACAATCAGCCCCAGCATTTT
TRBJ2-1,15,TRBV4-1,NA,TRBD2,CASSQEAGGPDEQFF,TGCGCCAGCAGCCAGGAAGCGGGAGGGCCCGATGAGCAGTTCTTC
TRBJ2-7,17,TRBV11-2,once,TRBD2,CASSPRLATHLSYEQYF,TGTGCCAGCAGCCCCCGACTAGCGACTCACCTCTCCTACGAGCAGTACTTC
TRBJ2-1,18,TRBV27,NA,NA,CASSLWGISAYSYNEQFF,TGTGCCAGCAGTTTATGGGGAATTAGCGCGTACTCCTACAATGAGCAGTTCTTC
TRBJ1-2,16,TRBV4-1,NA,NA,CASSQDYRGDNYGYTF,TGCGCCAGCAGCCAAGACTACCGCGGGGATAACTATGGCTACACCTTC
TRBJ1-2,14,TRBV18,NA,NA,CASSPTESNYGYTF,TGTGCCAGCTCACCGACAGAATCTAACTATGGCTACACCTTC
TRBJ1-2,16,TRBV5-6,NA,NA,CASSLPDRPSIYGYTF,TGTGCCAGCAGCTTGCCCGACAGGCCGTCGATCTATGGCTACACCTTC
TRBJ2-7,14,TRBV5-6,NA,TRBD1,CASSSAWTGVEQYF,TGTGCCAGCAGCTCGGCCTGGACAGGGGTCGAGCAGTACTTC
TRBJ2-3,17,TRBV7-9,NA,NA,CASSLVPPGVGTDTQYF,TGTGCCAGCAGCTTAGTCCCCCCGGGGGTTGGGACAGATACGCAGTATTTT
TRBJ2-1,15,TRBV27,NA,TRBD1,CASSETGSWLNEQFF,TGTGCCAGCAGCGAGACAGGGTCCTGGTTGAATGAGCAGTTCTTC
TRBJ2-1,16,TRBV5-1,NA,TRBD2,CASSLVGREVAAEQFF,TGCGCCAGCAGCTTGGTGGGGCGGGAGGTTGCTGCTGAGCAGTTCTTC
TRBJ1-1,13,TRBV4-1,NA,NA,CASSPGMNTEAFF,TGCGCCAGCAGCCCAGGGATGAACACTGAAGCTTTCTTT
TRBJ2-7,15,TRBV13,NA,TRBD2,CASSLVGSGRYEQYF,TGTGCCAGCAGCTTAGTGGGTAGCGGGAGGTACGAGCAGTACTTC
TRBJ2-1,14,TRBV4-1,NA,TRBD2,CASSKGGSPNEQFF,TGCGCCAGCAGCAAAGGCGGGAGTCCCAATGAGCAGTTCTTC
TRBJ2-5,17,TRBV7-9,NA,TRBD2,CASSTVGGEPTGQTQYF,TGTGCCAGCAGCACCGTGGGGGGGGAGCCCACCGGCCAGACCCAGTACTTC
TRBJ1-1,13,TRBV5-4,NA,NA,CASSLDINSKAFF,TGTGCCAGCAGCTTGGATATAAACAGTAAAGCTTTCTTT
TRBJ1-2,14,TRBV30,NA,NA,CAWSKGVGNYGYPF,TGTGCCTGGTCGAAGGGGGTAGGAAACTATGGCTACCCCTTC
TRBJ1-5,15,TRBV6-1,few,NA,CASSEDRQSNQPQHF,TGTGCCAGCAGTGAAGACAGACAAAGCAATCAGCCCCAGCATTTT
TRBJ2-1,14,TRBV27,NA,NA,CASSLGGNNNEQFF,TGTGCCAGCAGTTTAGGGGGCAACAACAATGAGCAGTTCTTC